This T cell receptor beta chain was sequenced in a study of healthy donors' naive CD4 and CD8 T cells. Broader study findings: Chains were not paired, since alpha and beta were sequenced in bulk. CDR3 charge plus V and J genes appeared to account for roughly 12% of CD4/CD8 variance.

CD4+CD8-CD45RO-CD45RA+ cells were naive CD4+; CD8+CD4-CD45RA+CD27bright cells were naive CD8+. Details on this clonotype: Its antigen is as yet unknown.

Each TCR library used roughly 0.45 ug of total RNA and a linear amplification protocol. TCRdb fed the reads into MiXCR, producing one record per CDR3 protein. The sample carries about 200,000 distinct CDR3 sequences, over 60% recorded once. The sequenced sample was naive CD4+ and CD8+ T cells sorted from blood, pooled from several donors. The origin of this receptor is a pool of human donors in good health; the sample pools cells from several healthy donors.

CDR3 residues: CASSVPAGVNYNEQFF. DNA for the CDR3: TGTGCCAGCAGTGTACCAGCGGGAGTAAACTACAATGAGCAGTTCTTC. V and J are TRBV12-3 or TRBV12-4 and TRBJ2-1, with 8 bases identical to TRBD2. Germline trimming cut 5 bases from V and 3 bases from J; bases unmatched to any gene: 9. This CDR3 region has 16 residues.